Listed here are 5 T cell receptor beta chains from one sample, sequenced in a study of sequential checkpoint blockade in melanoma. Specified treatment: randomized to nivolumab then ipilimumab (arm A) or the reverse (arm B). Some clones are missing from TCRdb's copy, which holds only in-frame ones; the method was immunoSEQ multiplex PCR. The profile shows 35,000 to 45,000 clones, about 83% of them singletons. The sample here was CD8+ T cells sorted from blood (inferred from file names), taken from a patient given nivolumab and ipilimumab in sequence. The receptor source for this set is a human donor with melanoma.

This chain joins TRBV6-1 and TRBJ1-1, with D perhaps matching TRBD1 (5 bases). Germline-derived CDR1 and CDR2 are MNHNS and SASEGT. Trimming took off 8 bases at V and 4 bases at J, with 14 bases between the two ends. The CDR3 covers 13 residues. The DNA for the CDR3 is TGTGCCAGCCGGGGACTACGCCCCACTGAAGCTTTCTTT. It codes for CASRGLRPTEAFF.

The chain combines TRBV15 with TRBJ1-2; 9 positions match TRBD1. There are 17 residues in the CDR3. Germline CDR1 and CDR2: LNHNV and YYDKDF (reference sequence). With V trimmed by 5 bases and J by 3 bases, 13 bases remained unmatched. The CDR3 spells CATSAPGTGSGDYGYTF. The CDR3 region has the DNA TGTGCCACCAGCGCTCCCGGGACAGGGAGTGGGGACTATGGCTACACCTTC.

The chain couples TRBV7-9 to TRBJ2-2; 9 bases map to TRBD2. Trimming took 4 bases from V and 4 from J; bases not matched to a gene: 4. The CDR3 loop spans 15 amino acids. The germline V gene encodes CDR1 SEHNR and CDR2 FQNEAQ (reference sequence). CDR3 region: CASSWLAGVTGELFF. CDR3 DNA: TGTGCCAGCAGCTGGTTAGCGGGAGTCACCGGGGAGCTGTTTTTT.

The chain employs TRBV5-1 and TRBJ2-5; 7 nucleotides line up with TRBD1. V lost 4 bases, J lost 4 bases, and 4 bases stayed unmatched. Per the germline V gene, CDR1 is SGHRS and CDR2 is YFSETQ. This CDR3 comprises 13 residues. CDR3 bases: TGCGCCAGCAGCCCCGACAGGGCAGAGACCCAGTACTTC. Translation gives CASSPDRAETQYF.

This chain connects TRBV13 to TRBJ2-2; D is undetermined. Between the trimmed V and J ends, which lost 5 bases and 7 bases, there was a span of 11 bases. The length of the CDR3 is 13 residues. Germline-derived CDR1 and CDR2 are PRHDT and FYEKMQ (reference sequence). The CDR3 DNA sequence: TGTGCCAGCAGCCCCGGGTGGAGCGGGGAGCTGTTTTTT. Its protein is CASSPGWSGELFF.